Sequencing of this T cell receptor beta chain was carried out in a study of T cell repertoires in cytomegalovirus infection. Background on the study: Both a matching HLA type and CMV infection were indicated by public TCR beta signatures. Overall study findings and caveats: Dominating the ex vivo response were HLA-C-restricted CMV-specific TCR beta clonotypes. Cumulative frequency (of public TCR beta family members) identified carriers of CMV plus the relevant HLA.

TCRdb re-called the reads with MiXCR, one entry per CDR3 protein. The profile covers some 100,000 distinct CDR3 sequences, with roughly a quarter appearing a single time and more than 35% taken by the ten largest. CDR1 is MNHEY and CDR2 is SVGEGT in the germline V gene. Trimming pared 7 bases from V and 0 bases from J, leaving 10 bases between. The CDR3 consists of 14 residues. This clonotype was found many times. The antigen remains undetermined. Sequencing used CD8+ T cells from PBMCs. The chain couples TRBV6-2 or TRBV6-3 to TRBJ1-5; D not certain. The receptor was derived from a human donor in good health (CMV status not recorded). Some clones in this sample may be carry-over from other donors' samples. The CDR3 nucleotides read TGTGCCAGCATCGAGGCGGATAGCAATCAGCCCCAGCATTTT. Residues: CASIEADSNQPQHF.